This T cell receptor beta chain was captured by sequencing in a study of T-cell reconstitution after alpha-beta-depleted transplantation in children. Study-wide results and caveats: About two months after transplant, alpha-beta T cells reportedly came from several hundred expanded graft clones. For some patients, TCRbeta diversity was high at day 60 because of recipient T cells and thymic progenitors that survived.

This clonotype was seen only a few times. Its antigen remains unidentified. Construction of the TCRbeta library involved unique molecular identifiers. TCRdb called the PCR reads again in MiXCR, with one record for every CDR3 protein. This table holds about a million distinct CDR3 sequences, around 30% found once. The V gene lost 1 base and the J gene lost 6 bases, with 14 bases spanning the gap. CDR1 SGHTA and CDR2 FQGNSA come from the germline V gene. This CDR3 region has 15 residues. This receptor was obtained from a boy younger than two who had a stem cell transplant for SCID, so the T cells may come from the graft donor. The chain couples TRBV7-2 to TRBJ2-3; either TRBD1 or TRBD2 may fit D (6 bases each). Sequencing used PBMCs, mostly from graft donor cells, obtained 360 days after TCRalphabeta/CD19-depleted stem cell transplant. The CDR3 loop is CASSLGGQGRDTQYF. The CDR3 coding sequence is TGTGCCAGCAGCTTAGGGGGGCAGGGGAGGGATACGCAGTATTTT.